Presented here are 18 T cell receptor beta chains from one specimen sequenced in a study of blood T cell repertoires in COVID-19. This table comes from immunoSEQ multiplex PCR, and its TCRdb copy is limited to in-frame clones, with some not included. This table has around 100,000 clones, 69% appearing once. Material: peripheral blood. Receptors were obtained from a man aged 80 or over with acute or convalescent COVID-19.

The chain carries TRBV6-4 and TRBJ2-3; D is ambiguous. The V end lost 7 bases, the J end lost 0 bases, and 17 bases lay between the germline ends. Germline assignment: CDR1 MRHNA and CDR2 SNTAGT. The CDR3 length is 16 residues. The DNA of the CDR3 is TGTGCCAGCACCTACGACAAAAGAACTAGCACAGATACGCAGTATTTT. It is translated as CASTYDKRTSTDTQYF.

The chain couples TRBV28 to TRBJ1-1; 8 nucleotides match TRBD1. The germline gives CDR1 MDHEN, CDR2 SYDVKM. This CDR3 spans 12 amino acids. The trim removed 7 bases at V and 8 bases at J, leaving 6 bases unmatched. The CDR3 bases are TGTGCCAGCACCTTACAGGGGGAGGAAGCTTTCTTT. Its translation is CASTLQGEEAFF.

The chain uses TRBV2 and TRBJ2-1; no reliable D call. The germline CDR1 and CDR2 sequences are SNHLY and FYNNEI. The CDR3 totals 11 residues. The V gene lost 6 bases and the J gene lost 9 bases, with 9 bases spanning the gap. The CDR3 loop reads CASSPISEQFF. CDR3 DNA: TGTGCCAGCAGCCCTATCTCTGAGCAGTTCTTC.

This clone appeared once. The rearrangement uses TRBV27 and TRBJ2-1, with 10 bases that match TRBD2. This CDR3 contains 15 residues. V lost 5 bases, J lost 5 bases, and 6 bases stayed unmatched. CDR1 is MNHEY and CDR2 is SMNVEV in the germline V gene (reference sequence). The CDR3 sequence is CASSLEGLADNEQFF. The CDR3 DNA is TGTGCCAGCAGTCTCGAAGGACTAGCGGACAATGAGCAGTTCTTC.

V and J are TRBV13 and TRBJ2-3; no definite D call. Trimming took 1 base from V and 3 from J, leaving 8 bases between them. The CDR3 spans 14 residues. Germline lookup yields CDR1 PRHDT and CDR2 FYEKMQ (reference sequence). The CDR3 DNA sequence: TGTGCCAGCAGCTTAGAAGCCTTTACAGATACGCAGTATTTT. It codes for CASSLEAFTDTQYF.

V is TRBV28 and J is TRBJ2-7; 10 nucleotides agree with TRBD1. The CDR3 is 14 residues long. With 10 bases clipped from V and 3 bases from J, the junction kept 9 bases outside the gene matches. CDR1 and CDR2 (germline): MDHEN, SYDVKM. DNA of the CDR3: TGTGCCACCCAACGGACAGGGGGGAGCTACGAGCAGTACTTC. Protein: CATQRTGGSYEQYF.

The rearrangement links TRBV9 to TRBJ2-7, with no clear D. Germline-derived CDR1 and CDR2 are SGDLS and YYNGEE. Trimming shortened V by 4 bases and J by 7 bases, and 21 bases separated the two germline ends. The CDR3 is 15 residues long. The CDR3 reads CASSPRSASPREQYF. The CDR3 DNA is TGTGCCAGCAGCCCGCGGTCAGCCTCCCCGAGAGAGCAGTACTTC.

CDR3 protein: CASSIGLAAHYEQYF. In nucleotides, the CDR3 is TGTGCCAGTAGTATCGGACTAGCGGCCCACTACGAGCAGTACTTC. V and J are TRBV19 and TRBJ2-7, with TRBD2 matching over 10 bases. The CDR3 is 15 residues long. Germline V gene sequence: CDR1 LNHDA, CDR2 SQIVND (reference sequence). V trimming: 3 bases; J trimming: 3 bases; junction bases outside the gene matches: 5.

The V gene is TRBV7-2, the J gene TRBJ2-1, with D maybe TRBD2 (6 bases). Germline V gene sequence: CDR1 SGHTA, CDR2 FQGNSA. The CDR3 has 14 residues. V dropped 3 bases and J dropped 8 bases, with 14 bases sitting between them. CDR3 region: CASSFSPGVDEQFF. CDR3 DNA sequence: TGTGCCAGCAGCTTCTCGCCGGGAGTGGATGAGCAGTTCTTC.

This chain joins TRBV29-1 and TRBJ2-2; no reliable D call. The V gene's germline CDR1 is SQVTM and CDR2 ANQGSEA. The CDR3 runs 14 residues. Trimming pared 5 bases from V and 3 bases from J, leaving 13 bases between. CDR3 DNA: TGCAGCGTTATGCAGGCGATGGACACCGGGGAGCTGTTTTTT. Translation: CSVMQAMDTGELFF.

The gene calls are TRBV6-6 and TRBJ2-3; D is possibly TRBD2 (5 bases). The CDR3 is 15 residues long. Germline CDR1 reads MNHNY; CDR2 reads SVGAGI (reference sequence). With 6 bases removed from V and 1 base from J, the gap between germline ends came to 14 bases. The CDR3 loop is CASSNYAGGTDTQYF. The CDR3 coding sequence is TGTGCCAGCAGCAACTATGCGGGCGGCACAGATACGCAGTATTTT.

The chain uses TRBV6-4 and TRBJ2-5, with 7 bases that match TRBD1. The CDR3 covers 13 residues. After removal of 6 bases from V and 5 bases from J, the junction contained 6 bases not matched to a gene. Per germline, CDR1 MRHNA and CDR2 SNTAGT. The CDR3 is CASSPTGTETQYF. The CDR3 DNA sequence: TGTGCCAGCAGCCCGACAGGGACGGAGACCCAGTACTTC.

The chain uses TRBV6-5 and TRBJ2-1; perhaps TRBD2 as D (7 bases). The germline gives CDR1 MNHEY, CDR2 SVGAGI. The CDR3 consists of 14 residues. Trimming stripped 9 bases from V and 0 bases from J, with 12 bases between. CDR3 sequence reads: CASGRGSSYNEQFF. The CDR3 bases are TGTGCCAGTGGGAGGGGGAGCTCCTACAATGAGCAGTTCTTC.

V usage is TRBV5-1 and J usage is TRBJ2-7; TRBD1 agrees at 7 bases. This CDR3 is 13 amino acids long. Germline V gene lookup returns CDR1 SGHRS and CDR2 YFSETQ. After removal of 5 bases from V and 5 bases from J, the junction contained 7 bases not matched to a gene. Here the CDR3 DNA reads TGCGCCAGCAGGGCCGGGACAGACGACGAGCAGTACTTC. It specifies CASRAGTDDEQYF.

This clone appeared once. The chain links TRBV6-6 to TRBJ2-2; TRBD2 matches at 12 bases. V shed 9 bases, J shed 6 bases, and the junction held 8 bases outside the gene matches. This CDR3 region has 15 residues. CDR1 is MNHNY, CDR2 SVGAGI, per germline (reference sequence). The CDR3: CARAGTSGSPGELFF. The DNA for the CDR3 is TGTGCCAGAGCCGGGACTAGCGGGTCTCCCGGGGAGCTGTTTTTT.

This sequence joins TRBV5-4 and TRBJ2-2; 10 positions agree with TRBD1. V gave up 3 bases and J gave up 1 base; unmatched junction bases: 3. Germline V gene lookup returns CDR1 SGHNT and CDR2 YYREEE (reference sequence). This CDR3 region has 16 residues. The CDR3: CASSSGQGQNTGELFF. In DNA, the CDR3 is TGTGCCAGCAGCTCGGGACAGGGGCAGAACACCGGGGAGCTGTTTTTT. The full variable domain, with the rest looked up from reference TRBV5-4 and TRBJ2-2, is ETGVTQSPTHLIKTRGQQVTLRCSSQSGHNTVSWYQQALGQGPQFIFQYYREEENGRGNFPPRFSGLQFPNYSSELNVNALELDDSALYLCASSSGQGQNTGELFFGEGSRLTVL.

CDR3 amino acids: CASSPTDQGEQYF. CDR3 nucleotide sequence: TGTGCCAGCTCACCAACGGACCAGGGGGAGCAGTACTTC. The chain recombines TRBV18 with TRBJ2-7, with D possibly TRBD1 on 6 matching bases. Trimming took 2 bases from V and 7 from J, leaving 12 bases between them. In germline, CDR1 is KGHSH, CDR2 LQKENI. The CDR3 is 13 residues long.

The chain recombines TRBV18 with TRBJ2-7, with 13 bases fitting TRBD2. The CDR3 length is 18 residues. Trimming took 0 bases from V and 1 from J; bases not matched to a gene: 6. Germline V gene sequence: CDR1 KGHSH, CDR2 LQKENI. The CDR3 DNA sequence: TGTGCCAGCTCACCACCCCGCAGGGGACTAGCGGGATCCTACGAGCAGTACTTC. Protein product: CASSPPRRGLAGSYEQYF. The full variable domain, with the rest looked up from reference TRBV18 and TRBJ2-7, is NAGVMQNPRHLVRRRGQEARLRCSPMKGHSHVYWYRQLPEEGLKFMVYLQKENIIDESGMPKERFSAEFPKEGPSILRIQQVVRGDSAAYFCASSPPRRGLAGSYEQYFGPGTRLTVT.